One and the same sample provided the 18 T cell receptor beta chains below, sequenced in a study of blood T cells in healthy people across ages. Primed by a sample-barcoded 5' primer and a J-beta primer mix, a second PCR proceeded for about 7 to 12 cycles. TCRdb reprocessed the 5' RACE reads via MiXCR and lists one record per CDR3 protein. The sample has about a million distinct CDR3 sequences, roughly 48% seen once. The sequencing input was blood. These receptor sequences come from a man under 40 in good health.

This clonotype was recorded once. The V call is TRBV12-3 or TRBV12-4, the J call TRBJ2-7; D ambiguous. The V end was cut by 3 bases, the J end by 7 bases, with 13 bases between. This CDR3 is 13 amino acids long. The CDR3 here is CASSLLPTEEQYF. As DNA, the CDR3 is TGTGCCAGCAGTTTGCTCCCCACCGAAGAGCAGTACTTC.

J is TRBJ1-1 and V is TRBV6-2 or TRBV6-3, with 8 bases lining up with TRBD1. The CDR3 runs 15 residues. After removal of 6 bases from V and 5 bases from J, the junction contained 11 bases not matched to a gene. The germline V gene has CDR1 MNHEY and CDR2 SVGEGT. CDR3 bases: TGTGCCAGCAGGAACGCAGGGGGCGCGGGGACTGAAGCTTTCTTT. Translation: CASRNAGGAGTEAFF.

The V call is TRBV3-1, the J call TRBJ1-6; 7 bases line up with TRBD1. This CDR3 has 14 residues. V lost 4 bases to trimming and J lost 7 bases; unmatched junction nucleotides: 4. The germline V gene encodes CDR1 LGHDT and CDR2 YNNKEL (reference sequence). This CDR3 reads CASSPRDSNSPLHF. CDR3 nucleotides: TGTGCCAGCAGCCCCAGGGACAGCAATTCACCCCTCCACTTT.

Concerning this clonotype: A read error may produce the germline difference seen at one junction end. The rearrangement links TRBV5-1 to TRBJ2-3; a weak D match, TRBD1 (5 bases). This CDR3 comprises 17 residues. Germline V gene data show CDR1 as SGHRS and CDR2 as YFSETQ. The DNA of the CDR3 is TGCGCCAGCGGCTTGGAAGTCGCAGGGTCTAGCACAGATACGCAGTATTTT. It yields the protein CASGLEVAGSSTDTQYF.

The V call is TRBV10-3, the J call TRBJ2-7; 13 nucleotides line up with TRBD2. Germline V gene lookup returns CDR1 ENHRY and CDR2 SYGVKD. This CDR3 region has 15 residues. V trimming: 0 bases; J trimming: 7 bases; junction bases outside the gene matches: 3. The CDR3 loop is CAISESGLAGAEQYF. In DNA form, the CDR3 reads TGTGCCATCAGTGAGTCAGGACTAGCGGGGGCTGAGCAGTACTTC.

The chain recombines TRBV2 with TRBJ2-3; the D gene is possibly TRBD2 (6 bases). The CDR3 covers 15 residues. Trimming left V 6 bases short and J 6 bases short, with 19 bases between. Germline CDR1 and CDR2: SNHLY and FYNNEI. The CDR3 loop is CASRGGTQKGDTQYF. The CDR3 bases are TGTGCCAGCAGGGGCGGGACTCAAAAGGGGGATACGCAGTATTTT.

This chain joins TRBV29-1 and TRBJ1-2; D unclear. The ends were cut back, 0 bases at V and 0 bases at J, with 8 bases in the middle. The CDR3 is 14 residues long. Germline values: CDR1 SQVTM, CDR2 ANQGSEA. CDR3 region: CSVEDYGANYGYTF. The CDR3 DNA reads TGCAGCGTTGAAGATTATGGGGCTAACTATGGCTACACCTTC.

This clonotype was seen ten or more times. The CDR3 spells CSALDQGANVLTF. DNA for the CDR3: TGCAGCGCTTTGGACCAAGGGGCCAACGTCCTGACTTTC. This chain uses TRBV29-1 with TRBJ2-6; D remains ambiguous. CDR3 length: 13 residues. Germline V gene sequence: CDR1 SQVTM, CDR2 ANQGSEA. The V end was cut by 7 bases, the J end by 4 bases, with 11 bases between.

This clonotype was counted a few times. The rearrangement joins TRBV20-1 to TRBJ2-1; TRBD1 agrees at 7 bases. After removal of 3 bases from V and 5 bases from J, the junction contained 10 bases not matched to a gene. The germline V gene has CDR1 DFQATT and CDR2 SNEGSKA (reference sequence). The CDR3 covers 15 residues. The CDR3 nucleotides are TGCAGTGCTAGTAGACAGGGAATATGGGACAATGAGCAGTTCTTC. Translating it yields CSASRQGIWDNEQFF.

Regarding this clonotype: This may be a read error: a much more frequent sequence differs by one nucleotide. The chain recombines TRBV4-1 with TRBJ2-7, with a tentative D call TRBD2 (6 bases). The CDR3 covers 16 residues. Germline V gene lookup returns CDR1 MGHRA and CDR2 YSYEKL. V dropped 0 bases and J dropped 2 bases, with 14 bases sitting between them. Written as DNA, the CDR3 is TGCGCCAGCAGCCAAGATACGGGAGACATTACCTACGAGCAGTACTTC. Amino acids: CASSQDTGDITYEQYF.

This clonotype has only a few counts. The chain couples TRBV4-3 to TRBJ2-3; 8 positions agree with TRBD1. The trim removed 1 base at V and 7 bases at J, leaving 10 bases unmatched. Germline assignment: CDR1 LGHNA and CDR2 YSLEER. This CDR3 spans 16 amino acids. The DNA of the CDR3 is TGCGCCAGCAGCCAAGGGGGGACAGGTCCTGGATATACGCAGTATTTT. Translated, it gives CASSQGGTGPGYTQYF.

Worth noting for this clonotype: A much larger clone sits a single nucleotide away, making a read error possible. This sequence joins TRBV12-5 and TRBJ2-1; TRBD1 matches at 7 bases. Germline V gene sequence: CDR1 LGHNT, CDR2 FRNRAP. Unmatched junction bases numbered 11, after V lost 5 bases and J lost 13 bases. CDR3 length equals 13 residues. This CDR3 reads CASGLGQRETQFF. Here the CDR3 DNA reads TGTGCTAGTGGTCTGGGACAGCGAGAGACCCAGTTCTTC.

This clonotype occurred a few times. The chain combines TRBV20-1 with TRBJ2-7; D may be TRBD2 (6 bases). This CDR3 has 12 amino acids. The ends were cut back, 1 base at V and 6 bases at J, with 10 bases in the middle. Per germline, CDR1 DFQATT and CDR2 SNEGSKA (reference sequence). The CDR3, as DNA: TGCAGTGCTAGAGGCGGGACCTTCGAGCAGTACTTC. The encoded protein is CSARGGTFEQYF.

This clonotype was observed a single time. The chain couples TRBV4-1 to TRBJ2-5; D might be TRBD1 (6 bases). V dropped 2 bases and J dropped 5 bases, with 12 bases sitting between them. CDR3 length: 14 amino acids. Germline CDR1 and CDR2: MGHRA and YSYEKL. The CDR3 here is CASSQRDTGETQYF. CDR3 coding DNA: TGCGCCAGCAGCCAAAGGGACACTGGGGAGACCCAGTACTTC.

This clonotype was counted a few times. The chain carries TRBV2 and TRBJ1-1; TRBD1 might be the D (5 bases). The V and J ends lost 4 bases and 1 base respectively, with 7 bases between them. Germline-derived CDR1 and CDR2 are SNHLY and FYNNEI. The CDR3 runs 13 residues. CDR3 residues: CASSGTPNTEAFF. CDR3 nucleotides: TGTGCCAGCAGTGGGACACCGAACACTGAAGCTTTCTTT.

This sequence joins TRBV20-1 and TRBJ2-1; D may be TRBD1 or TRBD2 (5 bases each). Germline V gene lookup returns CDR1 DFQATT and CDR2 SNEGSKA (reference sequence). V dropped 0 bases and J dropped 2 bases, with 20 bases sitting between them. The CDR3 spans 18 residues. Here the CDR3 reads CSARDYGTAITAYNEQFF. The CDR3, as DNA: TGCAGTGCTAGAGATTATGGGACCGCGATAACCGCCTACAATGAGCAGTTCTTC.

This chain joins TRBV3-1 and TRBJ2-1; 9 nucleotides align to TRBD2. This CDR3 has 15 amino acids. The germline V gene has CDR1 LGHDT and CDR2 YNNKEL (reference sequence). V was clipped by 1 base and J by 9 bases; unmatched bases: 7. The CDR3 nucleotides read TGTGCCAGCAGCCAAGCTGGCGGGGGGGCCACTGAGCAGTTCTTC. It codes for CASSQAGGGATEQFF.

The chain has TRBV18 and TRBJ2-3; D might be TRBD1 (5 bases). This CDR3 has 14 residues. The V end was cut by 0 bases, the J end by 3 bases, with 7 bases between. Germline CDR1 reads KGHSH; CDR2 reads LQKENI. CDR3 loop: CASSPPRATDTQYF. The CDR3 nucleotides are TGTGCCAGCTCACCACCCAGGGCGACAGATACGCAGTATTTT.